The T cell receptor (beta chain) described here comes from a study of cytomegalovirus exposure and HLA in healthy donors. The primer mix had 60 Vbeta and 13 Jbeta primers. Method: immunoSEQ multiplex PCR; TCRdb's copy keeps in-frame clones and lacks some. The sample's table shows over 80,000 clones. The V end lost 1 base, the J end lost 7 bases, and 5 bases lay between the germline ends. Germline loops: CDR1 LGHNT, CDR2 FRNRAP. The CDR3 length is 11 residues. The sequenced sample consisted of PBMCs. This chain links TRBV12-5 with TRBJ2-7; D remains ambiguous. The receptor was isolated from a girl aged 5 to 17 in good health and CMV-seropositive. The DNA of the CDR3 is TGTGCTAGTGGTTTGGGGGGAGAGCAGTACGTC. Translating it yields CASGLGGEQYV.